The rows below give T cell receptor beta chains drawn from one sample of a study of CD8 T cells in ankylosing spondylitis. TCRdb reanalysed the 5' RACE reads using MiXCR and keeps one entry per CDR3 protein. The sample lists 250,000 or so distinct CDR3 sequences, more than 20% occurring once. What was sequenced was blood, either unsorted or a sorted T cell fraction (not recorded which). The origin of the receptors is a male donor with ankylosing spondylitis or in good health (not recorded which). Each CDR3 is given with its conserved first and last residue.

j_call v_call cdr3_aa
TRBJ1-1 TRBV20-1 CSASAPGQGFEAFF
TRBJ1-1 TRBV12-3/TRBV12-4 CASSLSPRGSTEAFF
TRBJ1-5 TRBV12-3/TRBV12-4 CASSLRGATNSNQPQHF
TRBJ2-1 TRBV20-1 CSASGTNLGNEQFF
TRBJ2-2 TRBV29-1 CSANRGGELFF
TRBJ2-3 TRBV12-3/TRBV12-4 CASSFRKGGDTQYF
TRBJ2-2 TRBV5-6 CASSSLWGQNTGELFF
TRBJ2-2 TRBV20-1 CSARAGTASTGELFF
TRBJ2-4 TRBV29-1 CSVLAPERAAKNIQYF
TRBJ2-1 TRBV7-6 CASSLRDGNEQFF
TRBJ2-5 TRBV20-1 CSAGTTWGETQYF
TRBJ2-5 TRBV13 CASSLNRDRQETQYF
TRBJ2-3 TRBV5-5 CASRERMGLETDTQYF
TRBJ2-5 TRBV2 CASSEDTGETQYF